This TCR beta chain was sequenced for a study of shared clonotypes between healthy human individuals. Terminally differentiated effector memory CD45RA+ cells were excluded from the naive CD8 cells, which were CD45RO-negative and positively selected for CCR7. This CDR3 region has 13 residues. The V end lost 0 bases, the J end lost 2 bases, and 5 bases lay between the germline ends. CDR1 MNHEY and CDR2 SMNVEV come from the germline V gene (reference sequence). Around 200 ng DNA, 25,000 to 30,000 T cell genomes, went into each sorted-subset replicate PCR. Only in-frame clones appear in the TCRdb table, and some are missing; sequencing was by immunoSEQ multiplex PCR. The table shows about 2.1 million clones, with over 85% occurring only once. Points on this clone: The antigen is not known.

Study-wide points: A small donor pool kept down the genetic and exposure-history diversity that was represented.

This TCR derives from a man between 18 and 35 years old in good health. Some clones in this sample may be carry-over from other donors' samples. The sample comprised naive CD8+ T cells from PBMCs. The V and J genes are TRBV27 and TRBJ2-7, with D unclear. The CDR3, as DNA: TGTGCCAGCAGTTTATCGGCTCCCTACGAGCAGTACTTC. Translated: CASSLSAPYEQYF.